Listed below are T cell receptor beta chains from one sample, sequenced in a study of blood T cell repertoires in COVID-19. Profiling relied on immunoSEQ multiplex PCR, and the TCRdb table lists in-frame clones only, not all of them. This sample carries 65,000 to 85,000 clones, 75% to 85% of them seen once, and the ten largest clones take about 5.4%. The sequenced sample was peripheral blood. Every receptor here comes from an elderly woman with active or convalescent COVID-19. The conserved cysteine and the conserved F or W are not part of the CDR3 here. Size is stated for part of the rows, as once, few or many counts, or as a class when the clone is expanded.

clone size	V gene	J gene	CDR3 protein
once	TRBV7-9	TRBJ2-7	ASSPSDRGPYEQY
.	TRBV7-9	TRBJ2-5	ASSLGLADNNQETQY
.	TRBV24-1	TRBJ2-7	ATSDSQRTGAHEQY
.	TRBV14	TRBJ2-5	ASSRGLAGQGWQETQY
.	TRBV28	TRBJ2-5	ASNPGLVSRETQY
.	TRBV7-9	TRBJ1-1	ASSLGRTEAF
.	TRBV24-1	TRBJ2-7	ATSDPGRSGSKHEQY
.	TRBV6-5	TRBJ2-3	ASRPSGRETDTQY
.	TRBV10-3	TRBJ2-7	AISVQREFEQY
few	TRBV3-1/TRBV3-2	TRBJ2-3	ASSQDWAGIGTDTQY
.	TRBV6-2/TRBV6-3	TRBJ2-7	ASSYLAGVYEQY
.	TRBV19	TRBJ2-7	ASSIVAREGYEQY
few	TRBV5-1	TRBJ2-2	ASSLDYPNTGELF
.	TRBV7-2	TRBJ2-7	ASSLAAGGYEQY
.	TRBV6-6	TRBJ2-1	ASRRLAAESSYNEQF
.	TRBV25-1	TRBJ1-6	ASSFGNHRNSPLH